The source of this TCR beta chain is a study of blood T cell repertoires in COVID-19. Study as a whole: T cells, B-cell-depleted T cells, or PBMCs supplied cDNA or gDNA.

V lost 4 bases and J lost 1; bases outside the gene matches: 6. Germline V gene data show CDR1 as KGHDR and CDR2 as SFDVKD. This CDR3 has 16 residues. The count of this clone is one. Per the original methods: Quantification of nucleated cells was approximated via reference gene primer amplification. Some clones are missing from TCRdb's copy, which holds only in-frame ones; the method was immunoSEQ multiplex PCR. V and J calls and clone size come straight from that table; D and trimming were deduced from the DNA. The repertoire holds 90,000 to 110,000 clones, with around 81% as singletons. This chain uses TRBV24-1 with TRBJ2-5, with 9 bases that match TRBD1. This clonotype was obtained from an elderly man with acute or convalescent COVID-19. The sample comprised peripheral blood. The CDR3 DNA sequence: TGTGCCACCAGTGAAACCGGGACAGGGTCCCAAGAGACCCAGTACTTC. Translated, it gives CATSETGTGSQETQYF.